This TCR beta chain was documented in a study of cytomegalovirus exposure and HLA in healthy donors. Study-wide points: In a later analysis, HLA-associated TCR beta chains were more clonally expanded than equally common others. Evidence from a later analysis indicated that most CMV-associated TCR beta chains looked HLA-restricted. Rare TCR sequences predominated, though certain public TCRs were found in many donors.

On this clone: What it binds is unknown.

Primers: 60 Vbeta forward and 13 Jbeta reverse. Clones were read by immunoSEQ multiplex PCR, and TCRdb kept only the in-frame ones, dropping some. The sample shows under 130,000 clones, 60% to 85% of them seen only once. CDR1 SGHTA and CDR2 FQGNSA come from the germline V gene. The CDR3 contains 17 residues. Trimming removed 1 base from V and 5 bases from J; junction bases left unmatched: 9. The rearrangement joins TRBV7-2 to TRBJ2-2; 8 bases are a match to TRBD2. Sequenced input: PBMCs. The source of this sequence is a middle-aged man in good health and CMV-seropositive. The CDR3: CASSLGVGGRRTGELFF. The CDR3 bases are TGTGCCAGCAGCTTAGGAGTGGGCGGGAGGAGAACCGGGGAGCTGTTTTTT.